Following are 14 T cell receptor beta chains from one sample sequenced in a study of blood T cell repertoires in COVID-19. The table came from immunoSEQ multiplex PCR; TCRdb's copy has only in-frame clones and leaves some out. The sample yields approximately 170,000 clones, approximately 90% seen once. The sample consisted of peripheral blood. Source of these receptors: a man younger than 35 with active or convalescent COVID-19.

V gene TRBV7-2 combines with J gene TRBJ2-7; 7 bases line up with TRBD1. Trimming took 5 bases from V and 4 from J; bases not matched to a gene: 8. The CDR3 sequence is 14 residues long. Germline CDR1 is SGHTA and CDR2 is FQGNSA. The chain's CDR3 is CASSPRTGEYEQYF. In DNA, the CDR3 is TGTGCCAGCAGCCCTCGGACAGGAGAGTACGAGCAGTACTTC.

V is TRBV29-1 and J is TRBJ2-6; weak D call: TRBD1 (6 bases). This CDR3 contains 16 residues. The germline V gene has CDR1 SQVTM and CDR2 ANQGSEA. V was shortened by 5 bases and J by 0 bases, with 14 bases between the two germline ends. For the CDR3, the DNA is TGCAGCGTTCTTTCAACAGGGCGCTCTGGGGCCAACGTCCTGACTTTC. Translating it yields CSVLSTGRSGANVLTF.

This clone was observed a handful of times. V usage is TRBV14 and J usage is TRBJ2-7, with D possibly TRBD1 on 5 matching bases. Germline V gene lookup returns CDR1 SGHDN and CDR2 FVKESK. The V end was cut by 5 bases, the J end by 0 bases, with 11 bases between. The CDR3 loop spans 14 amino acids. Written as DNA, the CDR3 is TGTGCCAGCAGCGAAAGGCAGGGCTCCTACGAGCAGTACTTC. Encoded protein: CASSERQGSYEQYF.

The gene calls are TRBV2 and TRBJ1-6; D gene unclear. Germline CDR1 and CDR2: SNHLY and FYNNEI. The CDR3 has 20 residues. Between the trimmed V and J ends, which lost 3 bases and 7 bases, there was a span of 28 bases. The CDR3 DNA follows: TGTGCCAGCAGTGACCCAGGTGGCACGGCCGGCACAGTTGGGAATTCACCCCTCCACTTT. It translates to CASSDPGGTAGTVGNSPLHF.

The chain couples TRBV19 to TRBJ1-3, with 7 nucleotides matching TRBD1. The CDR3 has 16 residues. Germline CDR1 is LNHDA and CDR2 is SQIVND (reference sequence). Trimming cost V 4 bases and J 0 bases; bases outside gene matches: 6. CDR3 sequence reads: CASSTTRDSSGNTIYF. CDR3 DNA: TGTGCCAGTAGTACCACGAGGGACAGCTCTGGAAACACCATATATTTT.

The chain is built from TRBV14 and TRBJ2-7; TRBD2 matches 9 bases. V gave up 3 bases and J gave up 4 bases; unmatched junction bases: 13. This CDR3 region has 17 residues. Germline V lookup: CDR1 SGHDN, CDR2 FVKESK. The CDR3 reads CASSHPKPGLADYEQYF. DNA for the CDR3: TGTGCCAGCAGCCATCCGAAACCGGGACTAGCTGATTACGAGCAGTACTTC.

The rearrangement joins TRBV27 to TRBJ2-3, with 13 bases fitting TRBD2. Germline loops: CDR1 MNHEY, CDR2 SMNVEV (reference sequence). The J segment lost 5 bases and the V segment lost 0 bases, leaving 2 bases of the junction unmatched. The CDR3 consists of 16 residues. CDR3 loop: CASSLSTSGGQDTQYF. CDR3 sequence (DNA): TGTGCCAGCAGTTTATCGACTAGCGGGGGGCAAGATACGCAGTATTTT.

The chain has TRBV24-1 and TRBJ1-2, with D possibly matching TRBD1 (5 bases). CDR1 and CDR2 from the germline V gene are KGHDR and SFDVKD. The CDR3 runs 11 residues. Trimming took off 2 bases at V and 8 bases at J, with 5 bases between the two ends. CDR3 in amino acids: CATSDSGGYTF. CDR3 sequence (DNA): TGTGCCACCAGTGATTCAGGGGGCTACACCTTC.

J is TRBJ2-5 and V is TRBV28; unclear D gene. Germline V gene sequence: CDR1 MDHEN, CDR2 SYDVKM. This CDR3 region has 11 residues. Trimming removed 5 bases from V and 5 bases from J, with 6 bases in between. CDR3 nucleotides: TGTGCCAGCAGTCCATTGGAGACCCAGTACTTC. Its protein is CASSPLETQYF.

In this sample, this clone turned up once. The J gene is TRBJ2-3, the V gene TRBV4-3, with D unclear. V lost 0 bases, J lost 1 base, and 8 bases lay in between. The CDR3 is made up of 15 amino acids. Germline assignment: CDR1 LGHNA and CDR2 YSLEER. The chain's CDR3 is CASSQDLVGTDTQYF. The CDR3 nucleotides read TGCGCCAGCAGCCAAGATCTCGTTGGCACAGATACGCAGTATTTT.

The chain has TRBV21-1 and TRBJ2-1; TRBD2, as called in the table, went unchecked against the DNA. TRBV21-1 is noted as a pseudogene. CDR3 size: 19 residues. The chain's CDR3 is CASSRGPTGISGRAGEQFF. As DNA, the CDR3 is TGTGCCAGCAGCCGTGGGCCTACAGGGATCAGCGGGAGGGCCGGTGAGCAGTTCTTC.

The CDR3 DNA sequence: TGTGCCAGCAGCTCAGTAGCGGGAGAGCCAGATACGCAGTATTTT. Its protein is CASSSVAGEPDTQYF. The chain joins TRBV7-9 to TRBJ2-3, with TRBD2 matching 9 bases. The CDR3 is 15 amino acids. The trim removed 4 bases at V and 4 bases at J, leaving 6 bases unmatched. The V gene's germline CDR1 is SEHNR and CDR2 FQNEAQ (reference sequence).

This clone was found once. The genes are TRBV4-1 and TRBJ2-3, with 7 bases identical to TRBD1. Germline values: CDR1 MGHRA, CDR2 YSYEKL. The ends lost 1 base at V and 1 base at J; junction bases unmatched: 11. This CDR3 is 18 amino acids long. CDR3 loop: CASSQALQGSGGTDTQYF. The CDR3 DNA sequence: TGCGCCAGCAGCCAAGCGCTACAGGGGAGCGGTGGCACAGATACGCAGTATTTT.

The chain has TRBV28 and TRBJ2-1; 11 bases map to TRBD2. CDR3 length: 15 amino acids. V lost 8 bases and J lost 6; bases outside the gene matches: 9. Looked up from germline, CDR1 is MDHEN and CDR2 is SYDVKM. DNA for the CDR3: TGTGCCAGCGGTCCCGGGACTAGCGGATCCAATGAGCAGTTCTTC. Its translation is CASGPGTSGSNEQFF.